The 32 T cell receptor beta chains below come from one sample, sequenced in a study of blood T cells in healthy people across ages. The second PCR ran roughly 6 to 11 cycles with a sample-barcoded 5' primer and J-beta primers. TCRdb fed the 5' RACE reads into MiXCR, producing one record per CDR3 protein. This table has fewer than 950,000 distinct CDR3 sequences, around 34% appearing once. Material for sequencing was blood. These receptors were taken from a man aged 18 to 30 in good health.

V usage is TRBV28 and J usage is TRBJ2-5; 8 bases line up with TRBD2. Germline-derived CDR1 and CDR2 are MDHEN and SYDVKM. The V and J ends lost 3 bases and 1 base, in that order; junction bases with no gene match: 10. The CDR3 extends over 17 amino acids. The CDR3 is CASSLFGGGLSQETQYF. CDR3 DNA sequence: TGTGCCAGCAGTTTGTTCGGCGGGGGGCTGTCCCAAGAGACCCAGTACTTC. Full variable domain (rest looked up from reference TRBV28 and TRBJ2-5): DVKVTQSSRYLVKRTGEKVFLECVQDMDHENMFWYRQDPGLGLRLIYFSYDVKMKEKGDIPEGYSVSREKKERFSLILESASTNQTSMYLCASSLFGGGLSQETQYFGPGTRLLVL.

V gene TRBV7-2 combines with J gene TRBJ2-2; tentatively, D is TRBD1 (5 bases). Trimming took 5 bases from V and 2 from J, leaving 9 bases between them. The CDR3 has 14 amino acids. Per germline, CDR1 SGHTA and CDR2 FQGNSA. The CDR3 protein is CASSMTVNTGELFF. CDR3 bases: TGTGCCAGCAGCATGACAGTTAACACCGGGGAGCTGTTTTTT.

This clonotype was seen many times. CDR3 DNA: TGCAGTGTTGCCGGACAGGGGAGGTATTCACCCCTCCACTTT. It is translated as CSVAGQGRYSPLHF. The rearrangement joins TRBV20-1 to TRBJ1-6, with TRBD1 matching 9 bases. Trimming at V came to 7 bases and at J to 8 bases, leaving 9 bases not matched to a gene. There are 14 residues in the CDR3. Germline V lookup: CDR1 DFQATT, CDR2 SNEGSKA (reference sequence).

The CDR3 bases are TGTGCCAGCAGCAACCGGGACAAGGAAGGGAATGAGCAGTACTTC. It translates to CASSNRDKEGNEQYF. The chain links TRBV7-9 to TRBJ2-7; tentatively, D is TRBD1 (6 bases). The CDR3 is 15 amino acids. Looked up from germline, CDR1 is SEHNR and CDR2 is FQNEAQ (reference sequence). V dropped 5 bases and J dropped 7 bases, with 21 bases sitting between them. The entire variable domain, with the rest obtained from reference TRBV7-9 and TRBJ2-7, is as follows: DTGVSQNPRHKITKRGQNVTFRCDPISEHNRLYWYRQTLGQGPEFLTYFQNEAQLEKSRLLSDRFSAERPKGSFSTLEIQRTEQGDSAMYLCASSNRDKEGNEQYFGPGTRLTVT.

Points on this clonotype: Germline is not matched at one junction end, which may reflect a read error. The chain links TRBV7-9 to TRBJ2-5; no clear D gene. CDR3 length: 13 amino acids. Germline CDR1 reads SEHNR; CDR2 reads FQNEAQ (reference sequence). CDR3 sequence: CVSSLGEQETQYF. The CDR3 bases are TGTGTCAGCAGCTTAGGCGAGCAAGAGACCCAGTACTTC.

The CDR3 DNA reads TGTGCCAGCAGTTTGGGACAGGGGTGGGAAGAGACCCAGTACTTC. Protein product: CASSLGQGWEETQYF. The chain carries TRBV12-3 or TRBV12-4 and TRBJ2-5, with 10 bases identical to TRBD1. The CDR3 totals 15 residues. With 3 bases clipped from V and 3 bases from J, the junction kept 4 bases outside the gene matches.

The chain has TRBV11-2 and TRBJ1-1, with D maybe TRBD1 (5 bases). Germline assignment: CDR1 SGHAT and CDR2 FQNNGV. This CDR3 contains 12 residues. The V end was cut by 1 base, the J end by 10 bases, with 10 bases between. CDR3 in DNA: TGTGCCAGCAGCTTAGGCGGCGACAGAGCTTTCTTT. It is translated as CASSLGGDRAFF.

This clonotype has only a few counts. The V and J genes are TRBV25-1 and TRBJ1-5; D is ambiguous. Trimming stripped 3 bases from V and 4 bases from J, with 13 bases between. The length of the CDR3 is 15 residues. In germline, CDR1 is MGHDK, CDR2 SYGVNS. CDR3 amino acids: CASSDRSDGNQPQHF. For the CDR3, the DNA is TGTGCCAGCAGTGATAGGTCGGACGGGAATCAGCCCCAGCATTTT.

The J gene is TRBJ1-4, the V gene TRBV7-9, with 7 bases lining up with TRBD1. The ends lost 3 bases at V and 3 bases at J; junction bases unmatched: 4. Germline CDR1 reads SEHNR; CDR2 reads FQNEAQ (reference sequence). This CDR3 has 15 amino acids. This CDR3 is CASSFTGVPNEKLFF. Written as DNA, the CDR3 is TGTGCCAGCAGCTTCACAGGGGTCCCTAATGAAAAACTGTTTTTT.

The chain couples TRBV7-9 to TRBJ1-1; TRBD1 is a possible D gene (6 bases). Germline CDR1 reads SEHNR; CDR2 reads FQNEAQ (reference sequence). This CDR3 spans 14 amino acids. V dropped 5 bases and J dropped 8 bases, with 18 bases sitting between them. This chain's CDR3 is CASSPSGGTWEAFF. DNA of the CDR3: TGTGCCAGCAGCCCCTCCGGGGGCACCTGGGAAGCTTTCTTT.

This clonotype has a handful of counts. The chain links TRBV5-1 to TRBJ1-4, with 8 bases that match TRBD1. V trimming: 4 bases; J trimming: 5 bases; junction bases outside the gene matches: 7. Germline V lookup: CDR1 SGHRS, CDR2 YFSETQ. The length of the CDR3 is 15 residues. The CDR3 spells CASSPRTGNNEKLFF. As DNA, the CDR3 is TGCGCCAGCAGCCCCCGGACAGGGAACAATGAAAAACTGTTTTTT.

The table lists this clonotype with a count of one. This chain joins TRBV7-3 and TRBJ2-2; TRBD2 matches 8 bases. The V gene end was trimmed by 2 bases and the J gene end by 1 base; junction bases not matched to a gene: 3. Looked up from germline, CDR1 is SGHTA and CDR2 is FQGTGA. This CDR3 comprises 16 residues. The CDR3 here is CASSLSSGGNTGELFF. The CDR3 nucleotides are TGTGCCAGCAGCTTATCCAGCGGGGGGAACACCGGGGAGCTGTTTTTT.

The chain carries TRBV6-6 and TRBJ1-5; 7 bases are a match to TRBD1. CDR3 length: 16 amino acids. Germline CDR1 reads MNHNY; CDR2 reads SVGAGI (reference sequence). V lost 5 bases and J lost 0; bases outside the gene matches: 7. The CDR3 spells CASSMTGTYSNQPQHF. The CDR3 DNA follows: TGTGCCAGCAGTATGACAGGGACCTATAGCAATCAGCCCCAGCATTTT.

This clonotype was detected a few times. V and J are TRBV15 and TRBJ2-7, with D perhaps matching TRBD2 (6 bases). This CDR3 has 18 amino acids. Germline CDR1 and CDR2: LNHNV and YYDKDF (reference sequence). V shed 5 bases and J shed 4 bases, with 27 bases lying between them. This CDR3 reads CATSRYARASVDSYEQYF. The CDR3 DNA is TGTGCCACCAGCCGTTATGCCAGGGCTAGCGTCGACTCTTACGAGCAGTACTTC. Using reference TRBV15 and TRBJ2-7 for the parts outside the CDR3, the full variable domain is DAMVIQNPRYQVTQFGKPVTLSCSQTLNHNVMYWYQQKSSQAPKLLFHYYDKDFNNEADTPDNFQSRRPNTSFCFLDIRSPGLGDTAMYLCATSRYARASVDSYEQYFGPGTRLTVT.

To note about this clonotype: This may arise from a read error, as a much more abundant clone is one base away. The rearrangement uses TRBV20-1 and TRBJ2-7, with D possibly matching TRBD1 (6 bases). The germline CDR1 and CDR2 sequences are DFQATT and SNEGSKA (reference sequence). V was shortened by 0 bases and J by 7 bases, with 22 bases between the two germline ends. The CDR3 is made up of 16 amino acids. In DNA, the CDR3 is TGCAGTGCTAGAGATCCTCTAGACAGGTCCGAGGGTGAGCAGTACTTC. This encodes CSARDPLDRSEGEQYF.

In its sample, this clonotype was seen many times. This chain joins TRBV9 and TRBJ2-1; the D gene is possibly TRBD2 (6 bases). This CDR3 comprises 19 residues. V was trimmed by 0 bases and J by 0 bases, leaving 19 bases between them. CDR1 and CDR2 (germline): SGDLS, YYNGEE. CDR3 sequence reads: CASSVVGEAYWSSYNEQFF. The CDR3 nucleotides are TGTGCCAGCAGCGTAGTAGGGGAGGCGTACTGGAGCTCCTACAATGAGCAGTTCTTC.

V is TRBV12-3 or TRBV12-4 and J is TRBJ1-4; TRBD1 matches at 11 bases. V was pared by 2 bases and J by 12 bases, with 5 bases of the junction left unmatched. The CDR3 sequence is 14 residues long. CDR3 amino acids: CASSLTDRGRELFF. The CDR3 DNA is TGTGCCAGCAGTTTAACGGACAGGGGGCGCGAACTGTTTTTT.

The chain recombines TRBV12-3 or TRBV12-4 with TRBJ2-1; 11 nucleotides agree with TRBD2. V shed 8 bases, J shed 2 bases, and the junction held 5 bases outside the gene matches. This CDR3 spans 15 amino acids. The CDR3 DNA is TGTGCCAGCGGGGTAGCGGGGGGGGCCTACAATGAGCAGTTCTTC. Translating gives CASGVAGGAYNEQFF.

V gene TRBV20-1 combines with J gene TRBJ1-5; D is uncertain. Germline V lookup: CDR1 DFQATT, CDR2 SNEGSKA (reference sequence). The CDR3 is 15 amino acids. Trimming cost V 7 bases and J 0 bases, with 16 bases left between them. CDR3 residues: CSVAGLLTSNQPQHF. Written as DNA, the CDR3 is TGCAGTGTAGCAGGATTACTTACTAGCAATCAGCCCCAGCATTTT.

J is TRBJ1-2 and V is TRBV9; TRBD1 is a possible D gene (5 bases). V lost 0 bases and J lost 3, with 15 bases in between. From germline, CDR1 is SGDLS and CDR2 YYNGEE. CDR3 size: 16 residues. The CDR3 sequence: CASSVAPGEGDYGYTF. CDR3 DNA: TGTGCCAGCAGCGTAGCCCCGGGGGAGGGTGACTATGGCTACACCTTC.

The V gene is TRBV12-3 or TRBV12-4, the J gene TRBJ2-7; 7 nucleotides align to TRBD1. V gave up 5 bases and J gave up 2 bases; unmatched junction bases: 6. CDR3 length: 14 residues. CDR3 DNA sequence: TGTGCCAGCAGTGTCCGGGACAGTACCTACGAGCAGTACTTC. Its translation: CASSVRDSTYEQYF.

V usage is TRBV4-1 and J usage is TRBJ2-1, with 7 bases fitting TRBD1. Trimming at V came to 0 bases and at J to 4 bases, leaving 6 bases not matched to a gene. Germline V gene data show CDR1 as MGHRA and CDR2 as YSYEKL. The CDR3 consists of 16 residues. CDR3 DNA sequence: TGCGCCAGCAGCCAAGAAAGGGGGACAGTTTACAATGAGCAGTTCTTC. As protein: CASSQERGTVYNEQFF.

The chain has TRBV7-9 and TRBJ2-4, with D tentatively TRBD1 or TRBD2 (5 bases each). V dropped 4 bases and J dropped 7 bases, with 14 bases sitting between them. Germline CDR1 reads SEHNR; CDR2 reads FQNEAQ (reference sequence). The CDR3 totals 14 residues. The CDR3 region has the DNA TGTGCCAGCAGCTCCGGGACCTGGGGGAACATTCAGTACTTC. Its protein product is CASSSGTWGNIQYF.

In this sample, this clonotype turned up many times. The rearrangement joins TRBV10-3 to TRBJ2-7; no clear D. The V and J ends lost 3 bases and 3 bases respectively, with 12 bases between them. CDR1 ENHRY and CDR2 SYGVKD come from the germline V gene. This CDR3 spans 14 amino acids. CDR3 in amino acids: CAISESKSHYEQYF. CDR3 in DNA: TGTGCCATCAGTGAATCTAAGTCCCACTACGAGCAGTACTTC.

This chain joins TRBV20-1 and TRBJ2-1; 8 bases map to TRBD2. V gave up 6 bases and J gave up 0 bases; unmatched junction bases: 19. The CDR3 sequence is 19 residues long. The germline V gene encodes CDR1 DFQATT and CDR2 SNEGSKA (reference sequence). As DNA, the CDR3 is TGCAGTGCAGATACTAGCGGTCGCCTGGTTTTTAGCTCCTACAATGAGCAGTTCTTC. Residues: CSADTSGRLVFSSYNEQFF.

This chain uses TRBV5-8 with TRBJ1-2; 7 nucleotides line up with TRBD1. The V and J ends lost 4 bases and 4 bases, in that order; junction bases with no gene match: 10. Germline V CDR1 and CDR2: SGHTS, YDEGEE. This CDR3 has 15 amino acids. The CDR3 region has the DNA TGTGCCAGCAGCACGAGGACAGGCCTCGCCTATGGCTACACCTTC. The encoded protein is CASSTRTGLAYGYTF.

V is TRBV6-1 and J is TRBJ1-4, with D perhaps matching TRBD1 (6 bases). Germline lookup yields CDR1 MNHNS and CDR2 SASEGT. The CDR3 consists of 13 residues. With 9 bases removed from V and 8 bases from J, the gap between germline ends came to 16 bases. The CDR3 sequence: CASSRMRGEKLFF. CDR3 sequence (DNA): TGTGCCAGTAGTAGAATGAGGGGGGAAAAACTGTTTTTT.

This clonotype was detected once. DNA of the CDR3: TGTGCCAGCAGTAACAGGGTGGACGAGCAGTACTTC. This sequence encodes CASSNRVDEQYF. The chain has TRBV6-6 and TRBJ2-7; D possibly corresponds to TRBD1 (6 bases). The CDR3 runs 12 residues. Trimming pared 5 bases from V and 5 bases from J, leaving 10 bases between. Looked up from germline, CDR1 is MNHNY and CDR2 is SVGAGI (reference sequence).

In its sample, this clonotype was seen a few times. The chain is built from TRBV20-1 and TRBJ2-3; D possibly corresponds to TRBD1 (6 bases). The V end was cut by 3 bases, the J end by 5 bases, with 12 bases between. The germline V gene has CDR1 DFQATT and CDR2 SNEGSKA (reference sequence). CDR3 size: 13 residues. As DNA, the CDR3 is TGCAGTGCTAGTGAGACAGGTTTAGATACGCAGTATTTT. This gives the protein CSASETGLDTQYF.

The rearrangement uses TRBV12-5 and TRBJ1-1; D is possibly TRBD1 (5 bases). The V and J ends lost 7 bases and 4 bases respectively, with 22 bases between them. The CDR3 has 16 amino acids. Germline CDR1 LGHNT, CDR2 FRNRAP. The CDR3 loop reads CASAPLLRDVGTEAFF. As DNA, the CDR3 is TGTGCTAGTGCCCCCTTACTCAGGGACGTGGGCACTGAAGCTTTCTTT.

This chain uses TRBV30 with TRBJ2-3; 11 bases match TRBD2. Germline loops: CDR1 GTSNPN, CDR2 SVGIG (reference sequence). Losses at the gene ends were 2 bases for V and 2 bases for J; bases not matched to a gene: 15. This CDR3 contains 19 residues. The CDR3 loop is CAWSLPGTSGPLLTDTQYF. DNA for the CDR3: TGTGCCTGGAGTCTCCCCGGGACTAGCGGACCCTTGCTCACAGATACGCAGTATTTT.

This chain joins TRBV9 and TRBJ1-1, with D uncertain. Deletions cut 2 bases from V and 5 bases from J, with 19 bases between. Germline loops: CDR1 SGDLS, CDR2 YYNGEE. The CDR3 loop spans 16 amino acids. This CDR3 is CASSVDDDTRWTEAFF. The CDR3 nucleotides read TGTGCCAGCAGCGTTGACGACGACACCAGATGGACTGAAGCTTTCTTT.